The 2 T cell receptor beta chains below come from one sample, sequenced in a study of tumor-infiltrating lymphocytes in primary liver carcinoma. TCR beta cDNA was prepared out of 450 to 500 ng total RNA by means of a constant-region primer. Amplification in three nested multiplex PCR rounds with slightly modified ARM-PCR gave rise to TCR beta libraries. Two initial PCR rounds of approximately 10 cycles each paired TRBV1-TRBV30 forward primers with a C-beta reverse primer. TCRdb re-called the multiplex PCR reads with MiXCR, one entry per CDR3 protein. The sample lists tens of thousands of distinct CDR3 sequences; 69% were seen once. Taking roughly 18-32 mg of unsorted bulk tissue, the authors co-extracted RNA and DNA. Material for sequencing was tumor-adjacent normal liver tissue. All receptors derive from a man aged 40-49 years with primary liver carcinoma and hepatitis B virus infection.

Of note for this clonotype: An end of the junction differs from the germline gene, which may be a read error. CDR3 sequence: CASCLVGPGGYTF. CDR3 bases: TGTGCCAGCTGCTTAGTTGGGCCAGGAGGCTACACCTTC. This rearrangement joins TRBV5-6 to TRBJ1-2; D not certain. The CDR3 covers 13 residues. The germline V gene has CDR1 SGHDT and CDR2 YYEEEE.

This clonotype appeared many times. The V call is TRBV4-1, the J call TRBJ1-1; 8 nucleotides match TRBD1. The V gene end was trimmed by 0 bases and the J gene end by 3 bases; junction bases not matched to a gene: 9. This CDR3 contains 17 residues. CDR1 and CDR2 from the germline V gene are MGHRA and YSYEKL. This chain's CDR3 is CASSQDSQGAQDTEAFF. CDR3 nucleotides: TGCGCCAGCAGCCAAGATAGTCAGGGGGCGCAAGACACTGAAGCTTTCTTT.